This TCR beta chain stems from a study of blood T cell repertoires in COVID-19. V lost 3 bases, J lost 4 bases, and 8 bases stayed unmatched. This CDR3 spans 16 amino acids. Produced via immunoSEQ multiplex PCR; TCRdb's table is partial and in-frame only. This sample has about 300,000 clones, with approximately 85% found just once. The chain uses TRBV5-3 and TRBJ1-1; 11 bases agree with TRBD1. TRBV5-3 is labeled an ORF, and its function is uncertain. The source is a man aged 25-45 years who had recovered from COVID-19. The sample taken for sequencing was PBMCs or T cells enriched from blood (not recorded which). In DNA form, the CDR3 reads TGTGCCAGAAGCTCCAAAAGAGGGACAGGGGGCACTGAAGCTTTCTTT. Protein: CARSSKRGTGGTEAFF.